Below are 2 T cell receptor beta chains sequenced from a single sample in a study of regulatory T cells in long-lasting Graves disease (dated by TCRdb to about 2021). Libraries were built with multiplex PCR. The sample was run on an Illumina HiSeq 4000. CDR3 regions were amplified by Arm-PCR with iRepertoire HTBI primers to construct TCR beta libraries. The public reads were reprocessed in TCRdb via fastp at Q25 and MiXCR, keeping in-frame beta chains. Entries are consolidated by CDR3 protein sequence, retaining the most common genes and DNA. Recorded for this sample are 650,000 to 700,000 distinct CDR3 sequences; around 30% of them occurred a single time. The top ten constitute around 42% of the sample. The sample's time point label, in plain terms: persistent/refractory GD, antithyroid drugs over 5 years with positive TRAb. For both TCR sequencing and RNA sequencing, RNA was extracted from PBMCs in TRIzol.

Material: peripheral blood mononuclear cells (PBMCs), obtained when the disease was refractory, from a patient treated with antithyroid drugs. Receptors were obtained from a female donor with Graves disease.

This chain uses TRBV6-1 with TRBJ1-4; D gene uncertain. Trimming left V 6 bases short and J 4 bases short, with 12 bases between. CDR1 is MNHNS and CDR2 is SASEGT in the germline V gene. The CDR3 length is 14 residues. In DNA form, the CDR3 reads TGTGCCAGCAGAACCGGCATACTTAATGAAAAACTGTTTTTT. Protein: CASRTGILNEKLFF.

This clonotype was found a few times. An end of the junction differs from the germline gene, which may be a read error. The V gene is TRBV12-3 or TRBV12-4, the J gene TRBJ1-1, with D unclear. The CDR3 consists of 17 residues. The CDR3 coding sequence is TGTGCCGGCAGTTTAGCGGGTTTCGGCCCCCTGAACACTGAAGCTTTCTTT. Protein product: CAGSLAGFGPLNTEAFF.